This TCR beta chain was identified in a study of blood T cell repertoires in COVID-19. As for the study in general: From the United States, Italy and Spain came samples of acute and convalescent COVID-19. PBMCs, B-cell-depleted T cells, or T cells were the source of the cDNA or gDNA that made up the material.

Authors' data handling: Nucleated cell number was recorded as an estimate derived from reference gene primer amplification. The repertoire was sequenced with immunoSEQ multiplex PCR; TCRdb's copy has only in-frame clones and lacks some. The V and J calls and clone size were taken over from that table, and D and trimming were inferred from the DNA. The table lists some 68,000 clones, around 91% of them singletons, with less than 0.6% in the top ten. V lost 4 bases to trimming and J lost 10 bases, with 11 bases between them. This CDR3 has 13 residues. CDR1 and CDR2 from the germline V gene are LGHDT and YNNKEL (reference sequence).

This TCR was recovered from a man aged 45-65 years with COVID-19, enrolled during active disease. The rearrangement uses TRBV3-1 (or the pseudogene TRBV3-2) and TRBJ1-6; D unresolved. The sample comprised peripheral blood. The CDR3, as DNA: TGTGCCAGCAGCCGCTACCCGGAGTCACCCCTCCACTTT. Protein: CASSRYPESPLHF.